These 20 T cell receptor beta chains came from one sample sequenced in a study of cytomegalovirus exposure and HLA in healthy donors. PCR was performed using 60 Vbeta and 13 Jbeta primers. Assay used: immunoSEQ multiplex PCR; TCRdb lists only in-frame clones, some missing. The table records about 160,000 clones, 85% of them present only once. The sample consisted of PBMCs. The receptor source for this set is a boy between 2 and 10 years old in good health and CMV-seronegative.

The rearrangement links TRBV7-8 to TRBJ1-2; 7 bases are a match to TRBD1. The J segment lost 8 bases and the V segment lost 5 bases, leaving 11 bases of the junction unmatched. This CDR3 has 14 amino acids. The V gene's germline CDR1 is SGHVS and CDR2 FQNEAQ. The CDR3 spells CASSPARGRGGYTF. Written as DNA, the CDR3 is TGTGCCAGCAGCCCTGCGAGGGGGCGAGGGGGCTACACCTTC.

The chain combines TRBV13 with TRBJ2-1; TRBD1 is a possible D gene (6 bases). With 4 bases removed from V and 7 bases from J, the gap between germline ends came to 29 bases. The length of the CDR3 is 19 residues. CDR1 and CDR2 from the germline V gene are PRHDT and FYEKMQ (reference sequence). The chain's CDR3 is CASSSRDMVDGRYRNEQFF. CDR3 DNA: TGTGCCAGCAGCTCGAGGGACATGGTGGACGGCCGATATAGGAATGAGCAGTTCTTC.

The chain couples TRBV9 to TRBJ2-7; perhaps TRBD1 as D (5 bases). Germline V gives CDR1 SGDLS, CDR2 YYNGEE. Trimming removed 2 bases from V and 0 bases from J, with 12 bases in between. There are 15 residues in the CDR3. Here the CDR3 reads CASSVTPTVSYEQYF. CDR3 DNA sequence: TGTGCCAGCAGCGTCACCCCGACAGTCTCCTACGAGCAGTACTTC. Combining the CDR3 with reference TRBV9 and TRBJ2-7 gives the whole variable domain DSGVTQTPKHLITATGQRVTLRCSPRSGDLSVYWYQQSLDQGLQFLIQYYNGEERAKGNILERFSAQQFPDLHSELNLSSLELGDSALYFCASSVTPTVSYEQYFGPGTRLTVT.

On this clone: The conserved final phenylalanine or tryptophan is absent from the CDR3, which likely points to a read error. CDR3 amino acids: CASSLDPGLAETGELFS. The CDR3 DNA reads TGTGCCAGCAGCCTAGACCCGGGACTAGCGGAGACCGGGGAGCTGTTTTCT. The V and J genes are TRBV5-4 and TRBJ2-2; 11 nucleotides agree with TRBD2. The CDR3 covers 17 residues. Germline V gene data show CDR1 as SGHNT and CDR2 as YYREEE (reference sequence). V gave up 4 bases and J gave up 5 bases; unmatched junction bases: 10.

This clone was seen once. V and J are TRBV2 and TRBJ2-1; D is possibly TRBD1 (7 bases). The ends were cut back, 6 bases at V and 5 bases at J, with 11 bases in the middle. This CDR3 is built from 13 residues. Germline CDR1 and CDR2: SNHLY and FYNNEI. The CDR3 region has the DNA TGTGCCAGCAGGGCCAGGGGGGACAATGAGCAGTTCTTC. Its translation is CASRARGDNEQFF.

This clone was detected once. The chain couples TRBV4-1 to TRBJ2-5; 8 bases are shared with TRBD2. Germline CDR1 and CDR2: MGHRA and YSYEKL. V gave up 3 bases and J gave up 5 bases; unmatched junction bases: 5. The CDR3 runs to 14 residues. As DNA, the CDR3 is TGCGCCAGCAGCCACCCGGGAGGGCGGGAGACCCAGTACTTC. This encodes CASSHPGGRETQYF.

The chain links TRBV28 to TRBJ2-7; D not resolved. Germline lookup yields CDR1 MDHEN and CDR2 SYDVKM. This CDR3 comprises 15 residues. V was cut by 7 bases and J by 7 bases, with 23 bases left in between. The DNA of the CDR3 is TGTGCCAGCACCCCCATTGGGCGGCCGCTGGAGGAGCAGTACGTC. Amino acid sequence: CASTPIGRPLEEQYV.

This clone was observed a few times. The chain uses TRBV25-1 and TRBJ2-3; 7 nucleotides agree with TRBD2. The CDR3 spans 15 residues. Germline V gene sequence: CDR1 MGHDK, CDR2 SYGVNS. Losses at the gene ends were 3 bases for V and 1 base for J; bases not matched to a gene: 4. The CDR3 coding sequence is TGTGCCAGCAGTGACAGGGCGGGGGGCACAGATACGCAGTATTTT. Residues: CASSDRAGGTDTQYF.

V gene TRBV19 combines with J gene TRBJ1-4; D is unclear. V was shortened by 7 bases and J by 10 bases, with 10 bases between the two germline ends. Germline assignment: CDR1 LNHDA and CDR2 SQIVND (reference sequence). The CDR3 contains 11 residues. CDR3 sequence (DNA): TGTGCCAGTACCAAACTCGGAAAACTGTTTTTT. Protein: CASTKLGKLFF.

This clone appeared once. The V gene is TRBV19, the J gene TRBJ2-2; 9 bases agree with TRBD1. V shed 7 bases and J 6 bases; nucleotides not matched to a gene: 9. The germline CDR1 and CDR2 sequences are LNHDA and SQIVND (reference sequence). The CDR3 has 15 amino acids. CDR3 nucleotides: TGTGCCAGTAAGGTGACAGGGGGGAGTCCCGGGGAGCTGTTTTTT. It is translated as CASKVTGGSPGELFF.

The gene calls are TRBV28 and TRBJ1-5; unclear D gene. The CDR3 has 14 residues. CDR1 MDHEN and CDR2 SYDVKM come from the germline V gene. V lost 6 bases and J 13 bases, leaving 22 bases between the germline ends. The CDR3 nucleotides read TGTGCCAGCAGCCCTCTCCAGGCCCCCTCCACTCAGCATTTT. This sequence encodes CASSPLQAPSTQHF.

This chain links TRBV10-3 with TRBJ1-2; D is possibly TRBD1 (5 bases). This CDR3 region has 13 residues. The germline V gene has CDR1 ENHRY and CDR2 SYGVKD. V was shortened by 2 bases and J by 4 bases, with 8 bases between the two germline ends. DNA of the CDR3: TGTGCCATCAGTGAGGCGGGACTCTATGGCTACACCTTC. It specifies CAISEAGLYGYTF.

The chain recombines TRBV11-1 with TRBJ1-6; TRBD1 matches 9 bases. The CDR3 length is 14 residues. Germline V lookup: CDR1 SGHAT, CDR2 FQDESV (reference sequence). The J segment lost 10 bases and the V segment lost 5 bases, leaving 6 bases of the junction unmatched. DNA of the CDR3: TGTGCCAGCAGCCTATCCACAGGGGGCTCACCCCTCCACTTT. As protein: CASSLSTGGSPLHF.

The V and J genes are TRBV11-2 and TRBJ2-3; 7 nucleotides align to TRBD1. The CDR3 length is 15 residues. CDR1 SGHAT and CDR2 FQNNGV come from the germline V gene. Unmatched junction bases numbered 5, after V lost 3 bases and J lost 2 bases. In DNA form, the CDR3 reads TGTGCCAGCAGCTTTCAGGGACAGCCCACAGATACGCAGTATTTT. This encodes CASSFQGQPTDTQYF.

The chain has TRBV6-5 and TRBJ1-1, with 9 bases that match TRBD1. Trimming cost V 7 bases and J 2 bases; bases outside gene matches: 5. The CDR3 contains 14 residues. Germline V gene sequence: CDR1 MNHEY, CDR2 SVGAGI. CDR3 region: CASIRTGANTEAFF. The CDR3 nucleotides are TGTGCCAGCATTAGGACAGGGGCTAACACTGAAGCTTTCTTT.

The chain joins TRBV7-8 to TRBJ2-7, with a tentative D call TRBD1 (6 bases). Trimming cost V 6 bases and J 2 bases, with 23 bases left between them. CDR3 size: 17 residues. Germline values: CDR1 SGHVS, CDR2 FQNEAQ. CDR3 protein: CASSIRDTRSPTYEQYF. The CDR3 DNA reads TGTGCCAGCAGTATACGGGACACCAGGTCCCCCACCTACGAGCAGTACTTC.

The chain carries TRBV30 and TRBJ1-5; D is uncertain. CDR1 and CDR2 (germline): GTSNPN, SVGIG (reference sequence). The CDR3 consists of 13 residues. V was shortened by 2 bases and J by 5 bases, with 10 bases between the two germline ends. DNA for the CDR3: TGTGCCTGGAGTCCCGGGGATTATCAGCCCCAGCATTTT. As protein: CAWSPGDYQPQHF. Complete variable domain (other parts from reference TRBV30 and TRBJ1-5): SQTIHQWPATLVQPVGSPLSLECTVEGTSNPNLYWYRQAAGRGLQLLFYSVGIGQISSEVPQNLSASRPQDRQFILSSKKLLLSDSGFYLCAWSPGDYQPQHFGDGTRLSIL.

This chain links TRBV15 with TRBJ1-3; D is perhaps TRBD1 (6 bases). With 3 bases removed from V and 8 bases from J, the gap between germline ends came to 20 bases. The V gene's germline CDR1 is LNHNV and CDR2 YYDKDF (reference sequence). The CDR3 sequence is 16 residues long. CDR3 sequence (DNA): TGTGCCACCAGCAGTACAGGGTACAGGGCAGGAGACACCATATATTTT. Protein sequence: CATSSTGYRAGDTIYF.

The rearrangement links TRBV6-5 to TRBJ1-4; no clear D gene. The ends were cut back, 6 bases at V and 8 bases at J, with 7 bases in the middle. The CDR3 contains 11 residues. CDR1 is MNHEY, CDR2 SVGAGI, per germline. Written as DNA, the CDR3 is TGTGCCAGCAGCCCTCGGGAAAAACTGTTTTTT. Protein product: CASSPREKLFF.

The sample holds a few counts of this clone. The chain has TRBV14 and TRBJ2-3; D may be TRBD1 (6 bases). The CDR3 has 14 amino acids. V lost 1 base to trimming and J lost 3 bases, with 8 bases between them. CDR1 and CDR2 (germline): SGHDN, FVKESK. CDR3: CASSQVRGTDTQYF. CDR3 in DNA: TGTGCCAGCAGCCAAGTAAGGGGGACAGATACGCAGTATTTT.